Below are 28 T cell receptor beta chains sequenced from a single sample in a study of blood T cell repertoires in COVID-19. This table comes from immunoSEQ multiplex PCR, and its TCRdb copy is limited to in-frame clones, with some not included. The sample carries more than 200,000 clones, 70% to 90% recorded once. The sequencing input was peripheral blood. These receptor sequences come from a woman aged 55 to 70 with COVID-19, enrolled during active disease.

The chain has TRBV4-1 and TRBJ1-2; the match to TRBD1 covers 8 bases. The CDR3 is 14 amino acids. CDR1 and CDR2 (germline): MGHRA, YSYEKL. V lost 1 base to trimming and J lost 8 bases; unmatched junction nucleotides: 6. Here the CDR3 reads CASSQATGGGGYTF. The CDR3 region has the DNA TGCGCCAGCAGCCAAGCCACAGGGGGTGGCGGCTACACCTTC.

The V and J genes are TRBV6-5 and TRBJ1-2; weak D call: TRBD1 (6 bases). CDR3 size: 14 residues. Looked up from germline, CDR1 is MNHEY and CDR2 is SVGAGI. V gave up 4 bases and J gave up 1 base, with 10 bases separating them. The CDR3 DNA is TGTGCCAGCAGTTCGACAGGACGTAACTATGGCTACACCTTC. Protein sequence: CASSSTGRNYGYTF.

V and J are TRBV24-1 and TRBJ2-2; tentatively, D is TRBD1 (7 bases). From germline, CDR1 is KGHDR and CDR2 SFDVKD. There are 16 residues in the CDR3. The V end lost 5 bases, the J end lost 7 bases, and 19 bases lay between the germline ends. The CDR3 region is CATSAGGKGAVGELFF. The CDR3 DNA follows: TGTGCCACCAGTGCCGGCGGGAAGGGGGCCGTCGGGGAGCTGTTTTTT.

Written as DNA, the CDR3 is TGTGCCACCAGTGAGGGGGGACAGGGGGCCGGGGAGACCCAGTACTTC. Its translation: CATSEGGQGAGETQYF. The chain employs TRBV24-1 and TRBJ2-5; TRBD1 agrees at 12 bases. After removal of 4 bases from V and 5 bases from J, the junction contained 7 bases not matched to a gene. The CDR3 contains 16 residues. Germline values: CDR1 KGHDR, CDR2 SFDVKD.

CDR3 coding DNA: TGCGCCAGCAGCTTGGACGGGGTCCGCGCCTACGAGCAGTACTTC. Its protein product is CASSLDGVRAYEQYF. The rearrangement uses TRBV5-1 and TRBJ2-7, with a tentative D call TRBD2 (5 bases). The V gene's germline CDR1 is SGHRS and CDR2 YFSETQ. The V end lost 0 bases, the J end lost 2 bases, and 12 bases lay between the germline ends. This CDR3 is 15 amino acids long.

The J gene is TRBJ2-5, the V gene TRBV6-2 or TRBV6-3; 9 bases are shared with TRBD1. The germline CDR1 and CDR2 sequences are MNHEY and SVGEGT. Germline trimming cut 5 bases from V and 5 bases from J; bases unmatched to any gene: 9. The CDR3 has 15 residues. CDR3 region: CASSARDRDVETQYF. The CDR3 DNA is TGTGCCAGCAGTGCCCGGGACAGGGATGTGGAGACCCAGTACTTC.

The rearrangement joins TRBV28 to TRBJ1-5; a possible D gene is TRBD1 (5 bases). Trimming removed 6 bases at V and 3 bases at J, with 15 bases between. Germline V gives CDR1 MDHEN, CDR2 SYDVKM. The CDR3 is 15 amino acids. The CDR3 loop is CASSPGGGVNQPQHF. The CDR3 DNA reads TGTGCCAGCAGCCCCGGGGGGGGTGTCAATCAGCCCCAGCATTTT.

For the CDR3, the DNA is TGTGCCAGCAGTTGGGGGGACTCACGCTACGAGCAGTACTTC. Translating gives CASSWGDSRYEQYF. J is TRBJ2-7 and V is TRBV27; D possibly corresponds to TRBD2 (6 bases). Trimming left V 4 bases short and J 3 bases short, with 13 bases between. CDR1 and CDR2 from the germline V gene are MNHEY and SMNVEV (reference sequence). CDR3 size: 14 residues.

This chain links TRBV6-2 or TRBV6-3 with TRBJ2-2; D gene ambiguous. Germline CDR1 is MNHEY and CDR2 is SVGEGT. The CDR3 has 11 residues. Trimming cost V 5 bases and J 6 bases, with 4 bases left between them. CDR3 nucleotide sequence: TGTGCCAGCAGTGAGCCCGGGGAGCTGTTTTTT. Residues: CASSEPGELFF.

The rearrangement links TRBV6-5 to TRBJ1-1; a weak D match, TRBD1 (5 bases). CDR1 is MNHEY, CDR2 SVGAGI, per germline. The CDR3 has 14 residues. With 6 bases removed from V and 3 bases from J, the gap between germline ends came to 14 bases. In DNA, the CDR3 is TGTGCCAGCAGGAGGAGGGGTCGGGACACTGAAGCTTTCTTT. Protein sequence: CASRRRGRDTEAFF.

The V call is TRBV19, the J call TRBJ1-1; D ambiguous. The CDR3 covers 15 residues. Between the trimmed V and J ends, which lost 8 bases and 0 bases, there was a span of 16 bases. Germline values: CDR1 LNHDA, CDR2 SQIVND (reference sequence). The CDR3 reads CASLPRHVLNTEAFF. The CDR3 coding sequence is TGTGCCAGTCTCCCCCGACACGTTTTGAACACTGAAGCTTTCTTT.

In the case of this clone: This same CDR3 is encoded by further DNA sequences in the sample. J is TRBJ1-1 and V is TRBV19; TRBD1 is a possible D gene (5 bases). The CDR3 is made up of 14 amino acids. From germline, CDR1 is LNHDA and CDR2 SQIVND (reference sequence). V dropped 1 base and J dropped 1 base, with 7 bases sitting between them. CDR3 DNA: TGTGCCAGTAGTATAGTCGGGGGGAACACTGAAGCTTTCTTT. This encodes CASSIVGGNTEAFF.

The chain couples TRBV7-8 to TRBJ2-7; tentative D call: TRBD2 (5 bases). Trimming pared 5 bases from V and 4 bases from J, leaving 9 bases between. CDR1 SGHVS and CDR2 FQNEAQ come from the germline V gene. CDR3 length: 12 residues. DNA of the CDR3: TGTGCCAGCAGCCCTGGGGAGTACGAGCAGTACTTC. As protein: CASSPGEYEQYF.

The chain links TRBV5-4 to TRBJ1-3; 8 nucleotides line up with TRBD1. The CDR3 loop spans 15 amino acids. V was clipped by 3 bases and J by 1 base; unmatched bases: 3. Germline-derived CDR1 and CDR2 are SGHNT and YYREEE (reference sequence). The CDR3 loop is CASSSQGASGNTIYF. The CDR3 nucleotides are TGTGCCAGCAGCTCCCAGGGGGCTTCTGGAAACACCATATATTTT.

The J gene is TRBJ2-7, the V gene TRBV5-8; TRBD1 aligns across 8 bases. Germline-derived CDR1 and CDR2 are SGHTS and YDEGEE. The CDR3 spans 13 residues. The V and J ends lost 7 bases and 3 bases, in that order; junction bases with no gene match: 6. The CDR3: CASLGQVLYEQYF. As DNA, the CDR3 is TGTGCCAGCCTGGGACAGGTCCTCTACGAGCAGTACTTC.

This chain joins TRBV5-5 and TRBJ2-5; maybe TRBD2 (7 bases). Per germline, CDR1 SGHKS and CDR2 YYEKEE (reference sequence). Trimming shortened V by 1 base and J by 4 bases, and 20 bases separated the two germline ends. The CDR3 contains 17 residues. Here the CDR3 DNA reads TGTGCCAGCAGCTTGAATCCCTACAGGGAGGGTAGAGAGACCCAGTACTTC. Its translation is CASSLNPYREGRETQYF.

The chain recombines TRBV19 with TRBJ2-7; 7 bases are shared with TRBD1. Trimming took 7 bases from V and 4 from J; bases not matched to a gene: 10. The germline CDR1 and CDR2 sequences are LNHDA and SQIVND (reference sequence). The CDR3 covers 14 residues. The CDR3 sequence is CASKKSGQEYEQYF. The CDR3 DNA reads TGTGCCAGTAAAAAAAGCGGACAGGAGTACGAGCAGTACTTC.

Only a few counts were recorded for this clone. This chain joins TRBV10-3 and TRBJ1-1, with D tentatively TRBD1 (6 bases). This CDR3 is built from 13 residues. V was shortened by 3 bases and J by 6 bases, with 11 bases between the two germline ends. The V gene's germline CDR1 is ENHRY and CDR2 SYGVKD. The CDR3 nucleotides read TGTGCCATCAGTGATAGGGGGTTCGCTGAAGCTTTCTTT. This sequence encodes CAISDRGFAEAFF.

This clone occurred once. The genes are TRBV5-6 and TRBJ1-1; a weak D match, TRBD1 (5 bases). The CDR3 runs to 16 residues. V dropped 0 bases and J dropped 0 bases, with 12 bases sitting between them. Germline V lookup: CDR1 SGHDT, CDR2 YYEEEE. The CDR3 DNA sequence: TGTGCCAGCAGCTTGGTTGGTACAGGAGTGAACACTGAAGCTTTCTTT. Protein product: CASSLVGTGVNTEAFF.

The rearrangement uses TRBV19 and TRBJ2-3; a possible D gene is TRBD2 (6 bases). Deletions cut 3 bases from V and 5 bases from J, with 12 bases between. CDR1 is LNHDA and CDR2 is SQIVND in the germline V gene (reference sequence). The CDR3 spans 14 residues. The CDR3 DNA reads as TGTGCCAGTAGTATCTGGAGGGCAAAAGATACGCAGTATTTT. It translates to CASSIWRAKDTQYF.

The rearrangement uses TRBV27 and TRBJ1-2; 12 nucleotides agree with TRBD1. This CDR3 is built from 18 residues. The V gene end was trimmed by 4 bases and the J gene end by 2 bases; junction bases not matched to a gene: 11. Germline-derived CDR1 and CDR2 are MNHEY and SMNVEV (reference sequence). The CDR3 here is CASSSGTGGSKMNYGYTF. CDR3 in DNA: TGTGCCAGCAGTTCCGGGACAGGGGGCTCGAAGATGAACTATGGCTACACCTTC.

V and J are TRBV9 and TRBJ2-1; 14 positions match TRBD2. Germline CDR1 SGDLS, CDR2 YYNGEE. With V trimmed by 3 bases and J by 8 bases, 7 bases remained unmatched. The CDR3 is 16 amino acids. In DNA form, the CDR3 reads TGTGCCAGCAGCGCCGGGACTAGCGGGAGTCGGGATGAGCAGTTCTTC. Amino acid sequence: CASSAGTSGSRDEQFF.

This clone appeared a few times. The V call is TRBV25-1, the J call TRBJ1-1; TRBD1 agrees at 8 bases. The CDR3 is 16 residues long. The J segment lost 1 base and the V segment lost 5 bases, leaving 9 bases of the junction unmatched. Germline V gives CDR1 MGHDK, CDR2 SYGVNS. The DNA of the CDR3 is TGTGCCAGCAGTTCTTCATGGACAGGGCCGAACACTGAAGCTTTCTTT. Residues: CASSSSWTGPNTEAFF.

The CDR3 protein is CASSPTGAGYTF. CDR3 DNA sequence: TGTGCCAGCAGCCCCACAGGGGCTGGCTACACCTTC. The rearrangement links TRBV7-9 to TRBJ1-2, with 7 positions matching TRBD1. Germline assignment: CDR1 SEHNR and CDR2 FQNEAQ (reference sequence). The CDR3 extends over 12 amino acids. After removal of 5 bases from V and 7 bases from J, the junction contained 4 bases not matched to a gene.

The rearrangement joins TRBV4-2 to TRBJ1-2; D unclear. Between the trimmed V and J ends, which lost 4 bases and 4 bases, there was a span of 16 bases. This CDR3 is built from 15 residues. Per germline, CDR1 LGHNA and CDR2 YNFKEQ. As DNA, the CDR3 is TGTGCCAGCAGCCCTAACAGCCAAATGCTCTATGGCTACACCTTC. Amino acids: CASSPNSQMLYGYTF.

The chain links TRBV9 to TRBJ2-2; 8 positions agree with TRBD1. The germline V gene encodes CDR1 SGDLS and CDR2 YYNGEE. V was clipped by 5 bases and J by 5 bases; unmatched bases: 11. CDR3 length: 16 amino acids. The CDR3 DNA reads TGTGCCAGCAGACCCGGACCCGGACAGGGTACCGGGGAGCTGTTTTTT. This translates into CASRPGPGQGTGELFF.

CDR3 sequence: CASSPDRQETQYF. The CDR3 DNA reads as TGTGCCAGCTCACCAGACAGGCAAGAGACCCAGTACTTC. The rearrangement uses TRBV18 and TRBJ2-5, with D perhaps matching TRBD1 (6 bases). The V and J ends lost 2 bases and 2 bases respectively, with 6 bases between them. Germline CDR1 and CDR2: KGHSH and LQKENI. CDR3 length equals 13 residues.

This chain joins TRBV4-3 and TRBJ1-4, with a possible D match to TRBD1 (6 bases). CDR1 is LGHNA and CDR2 is YSLEER in the germline V gene. The V end lost 1 base, the J end lost 10 bases, and 7 bases lay between the germline ends. This CDR3 is built from 12 residues. For the CDR3, the DNA is TGCGCCAGCAGCCAAGTAGGGGGAAAACTGTTTTTT. Its translation is CASSQVGGKLFF.